The 29 T cell receptor beta chains reported below all come from one sample, sequenced in a study of blood T cell repertoires in COVID-19. The data were produced by immunoSEQ multiplex PCR, yet TCRdb's version contains in-frame clones alone and is incomplete. The sample holds 20,000 to 25,000 clones; about nine tenths are singletons and the top ten take roughly 25%. Sequencing was performed on peripheral blood. These receptors were obtained from a human donor with active COVID-19. The donor label of this sample is uncertain.

The chain joins TRBV7-9 to TRBJ1-1; possible D gene TRBD1, 6 bases. Per the germline V gene, CDR1 is SEHNR and CDR2 is FQNEAQ (reference sequence). This CDR3 comprises 16 residues. Trimming took 6 bases from V and 0 from J, leaving 17 bases between them. DNA for the CDR3: TGTGCCAGCAGACCCGGTTGGGGGCAGGTGAACACTGAAGCTTTCTTT. This gives the protein CASRPGWGQVNTEAFF.

The genes are TRBV19 and TRBJ2-3; TRBD2 matches at 10 bases. Germline values: CDR1 LNHDA, CDR2 SQIVND (reference sequence). V lost 5 bases, J lost 1 base, and 3 bases stayed unmatched. The CDR3 length is 15 residues. The CDR3 region is CASSPGTSGTDTQYF. In DNA form, the CDR3 reads TGTGCCAGTAGTCCCGGGACTAGCGGCACAGATACGCAGTATTTT.

The chain joins TRBV25-1 to TRBJ2-1; D remains unclear. V lost 2 bases, J lost 4 bases, and 9 bases lay in between. There are 14 residues in the CDR3. Germline-derived CDR1 and CDR2 are MGHDK and SYGVNS. CDR3 sequence (DNA): TGTGCCAGCAGTGAAGATAACTGGTACAATGAGCAGTTCTTC. Amino acid sequence: CASSEDNWYNEQFF.

This clone was picked up one time. The V call is TRBV18, the J call TRBJ2-6; 7 positions agree with TRBD2. CDR3 size: 17 residues. From germline, CDR1 is KGHSH and CDR2 LQKENI. The ends lost 4 bases at V and 0 bases at J; junction bases unmatched: 6. The CDR3 DNA reads as TGTGCCAGCTCACGTAGAGCGGGGACCTCTGGGGCCAACGTCCTGACTTTC. Encoded protein: CASSRRAGTSGANVLTF.

The chain employs TRBV5-1 and TRBJ1-6; the D gene is possibly TRBD1 (5 bases). The CDR3 length is 17 residues. V was trimmed by 3 bases and J by 6 bases, leaving 19 bases between them. Germline CDR1 and CDR2: SGHRS and YFSETQ. The DNA for the CDR3 is TGCGCCAGCAGCTCCAACCCAGGGTCCAACCTTAATTCACCCCTCCACTTT. As protein: CASSSNPGSNLNSPLHF.

The J gene is TRBJ2-7, the V gene TRBV7-2, with D possibly matching TRBD1 (6 bases). The V end was cut by 7 bases, the J end by 8 bases, with 15 bases between. This CDR3 contains 12 residues. CDR1 is SGHTA, CDR2 FQGNSA, per germline. CDR3 sequence reads: CASTKGGLKQYF. The CDR3 DNA sequence: TGTGCCAGCACCAAAGGGGGTCTGAAGCAGTACTTC.

The chain joins TRBV30 to TRBJ2-5; the match to TRBD2 covers 9 bases. Germline CDR1 reads GTSNPN; CDR2 reads SVGIG (reference sequence). The J segment lost 3 bases and the V segment lost 7 bases, leaving 9 bases of the junction unmatched. The CDR3 length is 14 residues. CDR3 protein: CALDRGGAEETQYF. As DNA, the CDR3 is TGTGCCTTGGACCGCGGGGGGGCTGAAGAGACCCAGTACTTC.

The rearrangement links TRBV7-8 to TRBJ2-3, with a tentative D call TRBD2 (7 bases). The ends were cut back, 5 bases at V and 4 bases at J, with 16 bases in the middle. Germline CDR1 SGHVS, CDR2 FQNEAQ. This CDR3 is built from 15 residues. Here the CDR3 DNA reads TGTGCCAGCAGCCAGGCGGGGGCGGGTGCAGATACGCAGTATTTT. The encoded protein is CASSQAGAGADTQYF.

The rearrangement links TRBV27 to TRBJ2-1, with 8 bases identical to TRBD2. CDR3 length equals 14 residues. CDR1 is MNHEY, CDR2 SMNVEV, per germline (reference sequence). J lost 6 bases, V lost 2 bases, and 3 bases had no gene match. CDR3 nucleotides: TGTGCCAGCAGTTTAGCGGGGGGCAGCAATGAGCAGTTCTTC. Its translation: CASSLAGGSNEQFF.

CDR3 coding DNA: TGTGCCAGCAGCTTACCCACAGGGTATGGCTACACCTTC. This translates into CASSLPTGYGYTF. The chain joins TRBV5-6 to TRBJ1-2; a weak D match, TRBD1 (6 bases). V was clipped by 2 bases and J by 5 bases, with 10 bases between them. The CDR3 spans 13 residues. Germline assignment: CDR1 SGHDT and CDR2 YYEEEE.

The chain couples TRBV11-3 to TRBJ2-5; 7 bases fit TRBD2. Germline V gene sequence: CDR1 SGHNT, CDR2 YENEEA. J gave up 5 bases and V 5 bases, and 14 bases lay outside the gene matches. CDR3 length: 16 amino acids. CDR3 amino acids: CASSPLAGRVKETQYF. CDR3 coding DNA: TGTGCCAGCAGCCCCCTTGCGGGGAGGGTGAAGGAGACCCAGTACTTC.

The chain carries TRBV5-4 and TRBJ2-6; D is possibly TRBD2 (6 bases). The CDR3 is 16 residues long. The germline V gene has CDR1 SGHNT and CDR2 YYREEE (reference sequence). Trimming took 4 bases from V and 3 from J, leaving 14 bases between them. This chain's CDR3 is CASSAGTLFGANVLTF. The CDR3 bases are TGTGCCAGCAGCGCCGGGACTCTCTTTGGGGCCAACGTCCTGACTTTC.

A single count supports this clone. The chain joins TRBV6-6 to TRBJ2-2, with D maybe TRBD2 (7 bases). CDR1 is MNHNY and CDR2 is SVGAGI in the germline V gene (reference sequence). V lost 0 bases and J 4 bases, leaving 9 bases between the germline ends. The CDR3 is made up of 15 amino acids. This CDR3 is CASSYSGGPTGELFF. The CDR3 DNA sequence: TGTGCCAGCAGTTACTCCGGGGGGCCCACCGGGGAGCTGTTTTTT.

The V and J genes are TRBV11-2 and TRBJ1-5, with TRBD1 as a possible D gene (6 bases). Germline V gives CDR1 SGHAT, CDR2 FQNNGV. Between the trimmed V and J ends, which lost 5 bases and 7 bases, there was a span of 15 bases. The CDR3 runs 14 residues. The CDR3 sequence: CASSRGGAGQPQHF. The CDR3 DNA follows: TGTGCCAGCAGCCGTGGGGGGGCAGGGCAGCCCCAGCATTTT.

V is TRBV30 and J is TRBJ2-1, with TRBD2 matching over 13 bases. Germline trimming cut 0 bases from V and 7 bases from J; bases unmatched to any gene: 6. The CDR3 has 16 amino acids. Germline V gene lookup returns CDR1 GTSNPN and CDR2 SVGIG (reference sequence). The CDR3 DNA sequence: TGTGCCTGGAGTGTAGGGGGACTAGCGGGGATAAATGAGCAGTTCTTC. As protein: CAWSVGGLAGINEQFF.

The rearrangement links TRBV28 to TRBJ2-4; D possibly corresponds to TRBD2 (5 bases). The V end was cut by 4 bases, the J end by 8 bases, with 12 bases between. The CDR3 has 13 amino acids. Per the germline V gene, CDR1 is MDHEN and CDR2 is SYDVKM. CDR3 DNA: TGTGCCAGCAGTTCCTCTAGCAATCACATTCAGTACTTC. This encodes CASSSSSNHIQYF.

The chain has TRBV7-9 and TRBJ1-6; D gene unclear. The CDR3 spans 14 residues. With 4 bases removed from V and 6 bases from J, the gap between germline ends came to 10 bases. Germline V gene lookup returns CDR1 SEHNR and CDR2 FQNEAQ (reference sequence). The CDR3 nucleotides are TGTGCCAGCAGCTCCCTGGGAGCTAATTCACCCCTCCACTTT. Translating gives CASSSLGANSPLHF.

CDR3 sequence reads: CASSSRQGNSPLHF. CDR3 bases: TGTGCCAGCAGCTCCAGACAGGGGAATTCACCCCTCCACTTT. J is TRBJ1-6 and V is TRBV5-4, with 8 bases identical to TRBD1. Germline V gene data show CDR1 as SGHNT and CDR2 as YYREEE (reference sequence). Trimming cost V 3 bases and J 7 bases; bases outside gene matches: 3. The CDR3 consists of 14 residues.

V is TRBV10-1 and J is TRBJ2-5; a weak D match, TRBD2 (5 bases). The V end lost 2 bases, the J end lost 5 bases, and 6 bases lay between the germline ends. The CDR3 runs to 12 residues. Germline V gene data show CDR1 as WNHNN and CDR2 as SYGVQD (reference sequence). The CDR3 DNA reads TGCGCCAGCAGTGAGAGCGGCGAGACCCAGTACTTC. As protein: CASSESGETQYF.

V and J are TRBV5-1 and TRBJ2-2; D unresolved. The CDR3 has 16 residues. CDR1 SGHRS and CDR2 YFSETQ come from the germline V gene. The V end was cut by 5 bases, the J end by 1 base, with 15 bases between. This CDR3 reads CASRVDSLGNTGELFF. CDR3 coding DNA: TGCGCCAGCAGGGTCGATAGTCTTGGGAACACCGGGGAGCTGTTTTTT.

The rearrangement uses TRBV11-3 and TRBJ1-4; no reliable D call. The V gene's germline CDR1 is SGHNT and CDR2 YENEEA. This CDR3 contains 15 residues. The V and J ends lost 4 bases and 4 bases respectively, with 13 bases between them. The CDR3 DNA sequence: TGTGCCAGCAGCTCAGCAGGTCGCTATAATGAAAAACTGTTTTTT. This sequence encodes CASSSAGRYNEKLFF.

The chain is built from TRBV28 and TRBJ2-7, with D maybe TRBD2 (7 bases). The CDR3 extends over 16 amino acids. Germline V CDR1 and CDR2: MDHEN, SYDVKM. V lost 4 bases and J 2 bases, leaving 18 bases between the germline ends. CDR3 protein: CASSSGGQVYPYEQYF. CDR3 nucleotide sequence: TGTGCCAGCAGTTCCGGGGGGCAGGTTTATCCCTACGAGCAGTACTTC.

This rearrangement joins TRBV5-1 to TRBJ1-1; 9 bases fit TRBD1. V lost 4 bases and J lost 7; bases outside the gene matches: 14. From germline, CDR1 is SGHRS and CDR2 YFSETQ. CDR3 length equals 16 residues. In DNA form, the CDR3 reads TGCGCCAGCAGCAGAACTACCGGGACAGGGACCTTTGAAGCTTTCTTT. Its translation: CASSRTTGTGTFEAFF.

The V gene is TRBV5-8, the J gene TRBJ2-1; possibly TRBD2 for D (5 bases). This CDR3 is built from 14 residues. V was trimmed by 2 bases and J by 7 bases, leaving 13 bases between them. Per germline, CDR1 SGHTS and CDR2 YDEGEE. The CDR3 reads CASSFGSRENEQFF. The CDR3 DNA reads TGTGCCAGCAGCTTCGGTAGCCGGGAAAATGAGCAGTTCTTC.

The chain couples TRBV10-3 to TRBJ2-2; the D gene is possibly TRBD2 (5 bases). Trimming cost V 2 bases and J 6 bases, with 13 bases left between them. This CDR3 has 15 amino acids. Germline CDR1 and CDR2: ENHRY and SYGVKD. The CDR3 is CAISEASLEAGELFF. As DNA, the CDR3 is TGTGCCATCAGTGAGGCTAGCTTGGAGGCCGGGGAGCTGTTTTTT.

The genes are TRBV5-1 and TRBJ2-3; 11 nucleotides line up with TRBD2. This CDR3 has 16 residues. Germline loops: CDR1 SGHRS, CDR2 YFSETQ. Trimming cost V 2 bases and J 4 bases; bases outside gene matches: 6. In DNA form, the CDR3 reads TGCGCCAGCAGCTTTACTAGCGGGAGAGGGGCAGATACGCAGTATTTT. This gives the protein CASSFTSGRGADTQYF.

The V gene is TRBV19, the J gene TRBJ2-6; 8 bases are shared with TRBD1. The J segment lost 3 bases and the V segment lost 3 bases, leaving 10 bases of the junction unmatched. The CDR3 length is 18 residues. Germline V lookup: CDR1 LNHDA, CDR2 SQIVND (reference sequence). The CDR3 reads CASSIFGTGVLGANVLTF. As DNA, the CDR3 is TGTGCCAGTAGTATTTTTGGGACAGGAGTTCTTGGGGCCAACGTCCTGACTTTC.

This sequence joins TRBV2 and TRBJ1-5, with D tentatively TRBD1 (6 bases). The V and J ends lost 6 bases and 7 bases respectively, with 16 bases between them. Germline values: CDR1 SNHLY, CDR2 FYNNEI. The CDR3 runs 14 residues. CDR3 protein: CASRRTALSQPQHF. CDR3 nucleotides: TGTGCCAGCAGGAGGACAGCCCTTTCCCAGCCCCAGCATTTT.

The chain employs TRBV19 and TRBJ2-5, with 10 bases matching TRBD1. The germline V gene has CDR1 LNHDA and CDR2 SQIVND (reference sequence). J was trimmed by 3 bases and V by 4 bases; bases with no gene match: 5. This CDR3 spans 15 amino acids. In nucleotides, the CDR3 is TGTGCCAGTAGTAACCGGACAGGGGGTAAAGAGACCCAGTACTTC. Its protein product is CASSNRTGGKETQYF.